The clone carrying this T cell receptor (beta chain) was counted only a few times. The antigen remains undetermined. V lost 3 bases, J lost 1 base, and 11 bases lay in between. The germline V gene encodes CDR1 WSHSY and CDR2 SAAADI. This CDR3 has 15 amino acids. Researchers used 5'RACE with constant-segment primers to make TCR alpha and TCR beta cDNA libraries that carry sample barcodes and UMIs. Each CDR3 protein gets one entry after TCRdb re-called the 5' RACE reads with MiXCR. The table lists about 200,000 distinct CDR3 sequences, more than 8% of them singletons. This sample was taken from a study of T-cell memory formation after mild COVID-19. At the level of the study: There were largely donor-specific TCR clusters. Broader study findings: Whereas later expanders leaned CD4+, clones contracting day 15 to 85 showed a balanced CD4/CD8 makeup. Pre-infection memory showed some responding clones, and this suggested that cross-reactive memory joined.

The TCR comes from a man aged 18 to 30 who had mild COVID-19 (a few samples of this study predate the infection). Cell type and time point are not known. Specimen: PBMCs or a T cell subset sorted from them (not recorded which). The J gene is TRBJ2-3, the V gene TRBV10-2; D gene unclear. As DNA, the CDR3 is TGCGCCAGCAGTGACCCGTCCAGCGGCACAGATACGCAGTATTTT. Its translation: CASSDPSSGTDTQYF.